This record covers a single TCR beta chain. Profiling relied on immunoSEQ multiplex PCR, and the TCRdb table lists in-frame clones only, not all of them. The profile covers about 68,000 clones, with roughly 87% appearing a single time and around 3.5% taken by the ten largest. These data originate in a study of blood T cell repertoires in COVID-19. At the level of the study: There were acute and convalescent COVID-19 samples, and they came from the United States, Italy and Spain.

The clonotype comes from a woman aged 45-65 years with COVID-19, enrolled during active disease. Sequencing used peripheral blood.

The CDR3 coding sequence is TGTGCCAGCAGACCCACAGGGGTCTCTGAGCAGTTCTTC. This gives the protein CASRPTGVSEQFF. The V gene is TRBV28, the J gene TRBJ2-1, with 7 nucleotides matching TRBD1. V dropped 6 bases and J dropped 9; count of bases not matched to a gene: 8. Germline CDR1 is MDHEN and CDR2 is SYDVKM. This CDR3 comprises 13 residues. The variable domain in full, with the rest retrieved from reference TRBV28 and TRBJ2-1, is DVKVTQSSRYLVKRTGEKVFLECVQDMDHENMFWYRQDPGLGLRLIYFSYDVKMKEKGDIPEGYSVSREKKERFSLILESASTNQTSMYLCASRPTGVSEQFFGPGTRLTVL.